Listed below are T cell receptor beta chains from one sample, sequenced in a study of patients and donors after allogeneic stem cell transplantation. One entry per CDR3 protein, called by TCRdb with MiXCR from the RT-PCR reads. The repertoire holds about 90,000 distinct CDR3 sequences, with approximately 49% as singletons. The sequencing sample was made of blood, either unsorted or a sorted T cell fraction (not recorded which). Source of these receptors: a human donor who was either an allogeneic HSCT recipient or a stem cell or donor lymphocyte infusion donor (not recorded which). It is not recorded whose cells these are; they may come from a transplant donor. Each CDR3 is given with its conserved first and last residue.

CDR3	V	J
CASSVSRGPATEAFF	TRBV2	TRBJ1-1
CASSLSRGGNEKLFF	TRBV27	TRBJ1-4
CASGAQPQHF	TRBV21-1	TRBJ1-5
CAWDSGGEAFF	TRBV30	TRBJ1-1
CASSFLDGMWNQPQHF	TRBV28	TRBJ1-5
CASSPGGGRGKDGYTF	TRBV3-1	TRBJ1-2
CASSSGTSGTHYEQYF	TRBV7-9	TRBJ2-7
CAISTDSLYTEAFF	TRBV10-3	TRBJ1-1
CASSAGAGYGYTF	TRBV6-2/TRBV6-3	TRBJ1-2
CAITADSYNEQFF	TRBV10-3	TRBJ2-1
CASSTRQDEKLFF	TRBV5-5	TRBJ1-4
CASSGTGGGNTEAFF	TRBV6-5	TRBJ1-1
CASGEGGQQPQHF	TRBV12-3/TRBV12-4	TRBJ1-5
CSARRLAAEQYF	TRBV20-1	TRBJ2-7
CASKESNYGYTF	TRBV5-1	TRBJ1-2
CASRGSGHYGYTF	TRBV6-1	TRBJ1-2
CASSQGQGSTEAFF	TRBV4-1	TRBJ1-1
CASSHGLAGVMSTDTQYF	TRBV4-3	TRBJ2-3
CAISEGTGLNQPQHF	TRBV10-3	TRBJ1-5
CASSQEGTGGYEQYF	TRBV4-1	TRBJ2-7
CASSSRGQGRDGYTF	TRBV6-2/TRBV6-3	TRBJ1-2
CASSYGHHSGNTIYF	TRBV6-5	TRBJ1-3
CASSYSFGQPQHF	TRBV6-5	TRBJ1-5
CASSLEWVETQYF	TRBV5-5	TRBJ2-5
CASSRGQGTDTQYF	TRBV7-3	TRBJ2-3
CAWEGTGRAFF	TRBV30	TRBJ1-1
CASSSRTSDEQYF	TRBV13	TRBJ2-7
CASSQGGGRLAFF	TRBV12-3/TRBV12-4	TRBJ1-1
CASSLAKSVRQSGYTF	TRBV12-3/TRBV12-4	TRBJ1-2
CASSDRGNSPLHF	TRBV9	TRBJ1-6
CSARRAGINQPQHF	TRBV20-1	TRBJ1-5
CASSPQVGWGGYTF	TRBV4-3	TRBJ1-2
CASSYRPLTGTEAFF	TRBV6-2/TRBV6-3	TRBJ1-1
CASSDSRADTQYF	TRBV6-4	TRBJ2-3
CASSLYPRRSFYGYTF	TRBV28	TRBJ1-2
CASGLVQTGALLSNTEAFF	TRBV12-5	TRBJ1-1
CSASRYSSGSQRYF	TRBV20-1	TRBJ2-3
CASSQDQRGEKLFF	TRBV4-3	TRBJ1-4
CASTDSLSNYGYTF	TRBV6-2/TRBV6-3	TRBJ1-2
CASSQDRIRGREVAFF	TRBV14	TRBJ1-1
CASSFSRDSNQPQHF	TRBV12-3/TRBV12-4	TRBJ1-5